The next 3 T cell receptor beta chains were all read from a single sample in a study of Ad26.COV2.S vaccination and SARS-CoV-2 variants. The table came from immunoSEQ multiplex PCR; TCRdb's copy has only in-frame clones and leaves some out. This sample has a few hundred thousand clones; more than 75% occur once, and the top ten carry about 3.5%. Noted treatment: about 20 received Ad26.COV2.S at low or high dose, single or two shots; roughly five received placebo; per-sample allocation not given. Repertoires come from day 63 after the first vaccine or placebo injection. Specimen: peripheral blood, collected in a trial of Ad26.COV2.S vaccine versus placebo. The receptor source for this set is a person aged 18-60 years who received the Ad26.COV2.S COVID-19 vaccine or a placebo.

The count of this clone is one. The rearrangement links TRBV2 to TRBJ2-3; D tentatively fits TRBD1 or TRBD2 (6 bases each). Trimming cost V 7 bases and J 5 bases, with 10 bases left between them. Germline V gene lookup returns CDR1 SNHLY and CDR2 FYNNEI. The CDR3 extends over 12 amino acids. For the CDR3, the DNA is TGTGCCAGCAAGGAGGGGGGAGATACGCAGTATTTT. Amino acids: CASKEGGDTQYF.

The chain combines TRBV19 with TRBJ2-2; D might be TRBD1 or TRBD2, each matching 6 bases. Trimming left V 3 bases short and J 6 bases short, with 23 bases between. This CDR3 spans 18 amino acids. The germline gives CDR1 LNHDA, CDR2 SQIVND (reference sequence). The CDR3 region has the DNA TGTGCCAGTAGTATTTATCCGATACGTGGGGGGCTCCCCGGGGAGCTGTTTTTT. It translates to CASSIYPIRGGLPGELFF. The whole variable domain, remainder taken from reference TRBV19 and TRBJ2-2, is DGGITQSPKYLFRKEGQNVTLSCEQNLNHDAMYWYRQDPGQGLRLIYYSQIVNDFQKGDIAEGYSVSREKKESFPLTVTSAQKNPTAFYLCASSIYPIRGGLPGELFFGEGSRLTVL.

The chain carries TRBV9 and TRBJ2-3; tentative D call: TRBD1 (5 bases). V dropped 0 bases and J dropped 2 bases, with 10 bases sitting between them. The CDR3 loop spans 15 amino acids. Germline V gives CDR1 SGDLS, CDR2 YYNGEE. The CDR3 DNA follows: TGTGCCAGCAGCGTAGTCGACAGCTACACAGATACGCAGTATTTT. This codes for CASSVVDSYTDTQYF.